These 22 T cell receptor beta chains share one sample of origin, sequenced in a study of CD8+CD57+ T cells in acquired aplastic anemia. Sequencing involved patients with CD8+CD57+ cell expansion previously shown by flow cytometry. The template used for profiling TCR beta VDJ and CDR3 was genomic DNA. TCRdb re-analysed the reads in MiXCR, keeping a single row per CDR3 protein. The table has 250,000 to 350,000 distinct CDR3 sequences, approximately 60% seen once. Source material: sorted CD4+, CD8+, or CD8+CD57+ T cells (not recorded which) from PBMCs. The source of these receptors is a human donor with aplastic anemia.

This chain joins TRBV7-6 and TRBJ1-1, with D possibly matching TRBD1 (6 bases). The germline V gene encodes CDR1 SGHVS and CDR2 FNYEAQ. V lost 3 bases and J lost 4, with 12 bases in between. The CDR3 contains 14 residues. The CDR3 coding sequence is TGTGCCAGCAGCTTTGCGCAGGGGAGCACTGAAGCTTTCTTT. Its protein product is CASSFAQGSTEAFF.

This clonotype was detected ten times or more. The chain links TRBV7-9 to TRBJ1-1; D might be TRBD1 (5 bases). With 5 bases removed from V and 4 bases from J, the gap between germline ends came to 14 bases. Germline CDR1 is SEHNR and CDR2 is FQNEAQ (reference sequence). The CDR3 covers 14 residues. DNA for the CDR3: TGTGCCAGCAGCCCAGACAGTGTCGGCACTGAAGCTTTCTTT. It specifies CASSPDSVGTEAFF.

The chain links TRBV29-1 to TRBJ2-7; TRBD2 matches at 8 bases. Germline loops: CDR1 SQVTM, CDR2 ANQGSEA. V lost 4 bases, J lost 2 bases, and 7 bases stayed unmatched. CDR3 length equals 14 residues. The CDR3 bases are TGCAGCGTTGTCGAAACTAGCGGAACCTACGAGCAGTACTTC. Translation gives CSVVETSGTYEQYF.

The rearrangement uses TRBV7-3 and TRBJ2-5, with TRBD2 as a possible D gene (5 bases). Per the germline V gene, CDR1 is SGHTA and CDR2 is FQGTGA. The CDR3 length is 13 residues. The germline V and J ends were trimmed by 5 bases and 5 bases, with 12 bases remaining between them. The CDR3 DNA follows: TGTGCCAGCAGCCCAGATCCGGGGGAGACCCAGTACTTC. Protein sequence: CASSPDPGETQYF.

There are many counts of this clonotype. The gene calls are TRBV20-1 and TRBJ2-2; TRBD2 aligns across 11 bases. With 4 bases clipped from V and 1 base from J, the junction kept 2 bases outside the gene matches. The germline V gene has CDR1 DFQATT and CDR2 SNEGSKA (reference sequence). This CDR3 contains 15 residues. CDR3 region: CSAKTSGVNTGELFF. The CDR3 DNA is TGCAGTGCTAAGACTAGCGGGGTGAACACCGGGGAGCTGTTTTTT.

Worth noting for this clonotype: An end of the junction does not agree with germline; a read error may underlie this. This sequence joins TRBV20-1 and TRBJ2-5; 9 bases map to TRBD2. The V gene's germline CDR1 is DFQATT and CDR2 SNEGSKA (reference sequence). This CDR3 is built from 13 residues. The CDR3, as DNA: TGCAGTGCTACCGGGACTAGCCAAGGGACCCAGTACTTC. Its translation is CSATGTSQGTQYF.

The chain carries TRBV9 and TRBJ2-3, with 10 bases fitting TRBD1. V was clipped by 4 bases and J by 3 bases; unmatched bases: 14. CDR1 SGDLS and CDR2 YYNGEE come from the germline V gene. The CDR3 consists of 18 residues. The CDR3 DNA reads as TGTGCCAGCAGCCGCCGGGACAGGGGTGAGACACAAACAGATACGCAGTATTTT. This translates into CASSRRDRGETQTDTQYF.

As to this clonotype: At one of its ends the junction is not consistent with the germline gene, which may arise from a read error. V is TRBV4-1 and J is TRBJ1-4; D is undetermined. CDR3 length equals 13 residues. The V gene's germline CDR1 is MGHRA and CDR2 YSYEKL. The CDR3 sequence is CASSQWRTEKLSF. DNA of the CDR3: TGCGCCAGCAGCCAATGGAGGACGGAAAAACTGTCTTTT.

The rearrangement uses TRBV19 and TRBJ1-4; unclear D gene. Trimming stripped 7 bases from V and 8 bases from J, with 17 bases between. Germline CDR1 is LNHDA and CDR2 is SQIVND (reference sequence). The CDR3 is 14 residues long. The CDR3 DNA is TGTGCCAGTACCCCCACGGGGATGAACGAAAAACTGTTTTTT. Amino acid sequence: CASTPTGMNEKLFF.

Concerning this clonotype: One junction end does not reproduce the germline sequence, and a read error may be involved. The rearrangement links TRBV7-9 to TRBJ1-6; TRBD1 agrees at 8 bases. Germline CDR1 SEHNR, CDR2 FQNEAQ (reference sequence). This CDR3 is built from 15 residues. The CDR3 nucleotides are TGTGCCAGCAGCTTAGGGACAGGGTACGATTCGCCCCTCCACTTT. Its translation is CASSLGTGYDSPLHF.

This clonotype was detected ten times or more. The chain carries TRBV20-1 and TRBJ2-1; the match to TRBD2 covers 9 bases. After removal of 5 bases from V and 6 bases from J, the junction contained 8 bases not matched to a gene. This CDR3 region has 14 residues. Germline V gives CDR1 DFQATT, CDR2 SNEGSKA (reference sequence). DNA of the CDR3: TGCAGTGCTCTATCCGGGACTAGCAGCAATGAGCAGTTCTTC. This sequence encodes CSALSGTSSNEQFF.

In its sample, this clonotype was seen a few times. The V gene is TRBV9, the J gene TRBJ2-3; 10 nucleotides align to TRBD2. Germline V gene data show CDR1 as SGDLS and CDR2 as YYNGEE. This CDR3 has 17 amino acids. V lost 0 bases and J lost 3; bases outside the gene matches: 7. As DNA, the CDR3 is TGTGCCAGCAGCGTAGGGCTAGCGGGAGCGGTGACAGATACGCAGTATTTT. Protein product: CASSVGLAGAVTDTQYF.

The chain carries TRBV2 and TRBJ1-2; 7 bases map to TRBD1. V dropped 8 bases and J dropped 13; count of bases not matched to a gene: 16. Germline assignment: CDR1 SNHLY and CDR2 FYNNEI. The CDR3 sequence is 13 residues long. This CDR3 reads CASLSEGGGSRTF. DNA for the CDR3: TGTGCCAGCCTAAGTGAAGGGGGCGGGTCTCGCACCTTC.

The chain is built from TRBV19 and TRBJ1-5; D call uncertain. Trimming shortened V by 5 bases and J by 1 base, and 9 bases separated the two germline ends. Germline-derived CDR1 and CDR2 are LNHDA and SQIVND (reference sequence). The CDR3 covers 14 residues. CDR3 sequence: CASSLSVSNQPQHF. The CDR3, as DNA: TGTGCCAGTAGTCTCAGTGTCAGCAATCAGCCCCAGCATTTT.

This clonotype occurred many times. The chain recombines TRBV2 with TRBJ1-4; TRBD1 agrees at 7 bases. After removal of 6 bases from V and 2 bases from J, the junction contained 3 bases not matched to a gene. This CDR3 region has 14 residues. Germline CDR1 and CDR2: SNHLY and FYNNEI. The CDR3 here is CASSVQGTNEKLFF. The CDR3 bases are TGTGCCAGCAGCGTACAGGGGACTAATGAAAAACTGTTTTTT.

Regarding this clonotype: The junction shows a germline mismatch at one end, possibly a read error. This chain connects TRBV7-2 to TRBJ1-2, with TRBD1 matching over 9 bases. The CDR3 is made up of 13 amino acids. CDR1 and CDR2 (germline): SGHTA, FQGNSA. The CDR3 protein is CASSLGQGPGYAF. DNA of the CDR3: TGTGCCAGCAGCTTGGGACAGGGACCTGGCTACGCCTTC.

A word on this clonotype: Mismatch with germline at one junction end may stem from a read error. The rearrangement joins TRBV14 to TRBJ1-3; D gene ambiguous. The CDR3 loop spans 17 amino acids. The V gene's germline CDR1 is SGHDN and CDR2 FVKESK. The CDR3 reads CAGSGQLQFGSGNTIYF. CDR3 nucleotide sequence: TGTGCCGGCAGCGGTCAGCTACAGTTTGGCTCTGGAAACACCATATATTTT.

The rearrangement uses TRBV2 and TRBJ2-7, with 8 bases aligning to TRBD1. The germline gives CDR1 SNHLY, CDR2 FYNNEI. The CDR3 loop spans 14 amino acids. V shed 6 bases, J shed 5 bases, and the junction held 9 bases outside the gene matches. The CDR3 bases are TGTGCCAGCAGCTTTCAGGGGGCTGGGGACGAGCAGTACTTC. Translation: CASSFQGAGDEQYF.

CDR3 bases: TGTGCCAGTAGTATTGCAGGGACGAATCAGCCCCAGCATTTT. It encodes CASSIAGTNQPQHF. The genes are TRBV19 and TRBJ1-5; D may be TRBD1 (5 bases). V lost 3 bases to trimming and J lost 4 bases, with 10 bases between them. Looked up from germline, CDR1 is LNHDA and CDR2 is SQIVND (reference sequence). This CDR3 has 14 amino acids. The entire variable domain, with the rest obtained from reference TRBV19 and TRBJ1-5, is as follows: DGGITQSPKYLFRKEGQNVTLSCEQNLNHDAMYWYRQDPGQGLRLIYYSQIVNDFQKGDIAEGYSVSREKKESFPLTVTSAQKNPTAFYLCASSIAGTNQPQHFGDGTRLSIL.

CDR3 amino acids: CSADSGGLSYEQYF. CDR3 nucleotide sequence: TGCAGTGCCGACAGCGGGGGCCTATCCTACGAGCAGTACTTC. This chain uses TRBV20-1 with TRBJ2-7, with 8 nucleotides matching TRBD2. The CDR3 length is 14 residues. The germline V gene has CDR1 DFQATT and CDR2 SNEGSKA (reference sequence). V dropped 6 bases and J dropped 1; count of bases not matched to a gene: 8.

This clonotype occurred many times. V and J are TRBV2 and TRBJ2-7; TRBD2 might be the D (6 bases). Germline CDR1 SNHLY, CDR2 FYNNEI. V shed 3 bases and J shed 6 bases, with 15 bases lying between them. The CDR3 is made up of 14 amino acids. CDR3 protein: CASSEILGGLEQYF. CDR3 DNA sequence: TGTGCCAGCAGTGAGATCTTAGGAGGGCTCGAGCAGTACTTC. The full variable domain, in which reference TRBV2 and TRBJ2-7 provide the parts outside the CDR3, is EPEVTQTPSHQVTQMGQEVILRCVPISNHLYFYWYRQILGQKVEFLVSFYNNEISEKSEIFDDQFSVERPDGSNFTLKIRSTKLEDSAMYFCASSEILGGLEQYFGPGTRLTVT.

This chain joins TRBV2 and TRBJ1-4; D ambiguous. Germline V gene lookup returns CDR1 SNHLY and CDR2 FYNNEI. The CDR3 loop spans 13 amino acids. Trimming removed 4 bases from V and 8 bases from J, with 11 bases in between. The CDR3 nucleotides are TGTGCCAGCAGTGTAAGGCGCGGGGAAAAACTGTTTTTT. Translating it yields CASSVRRGEKLFF.